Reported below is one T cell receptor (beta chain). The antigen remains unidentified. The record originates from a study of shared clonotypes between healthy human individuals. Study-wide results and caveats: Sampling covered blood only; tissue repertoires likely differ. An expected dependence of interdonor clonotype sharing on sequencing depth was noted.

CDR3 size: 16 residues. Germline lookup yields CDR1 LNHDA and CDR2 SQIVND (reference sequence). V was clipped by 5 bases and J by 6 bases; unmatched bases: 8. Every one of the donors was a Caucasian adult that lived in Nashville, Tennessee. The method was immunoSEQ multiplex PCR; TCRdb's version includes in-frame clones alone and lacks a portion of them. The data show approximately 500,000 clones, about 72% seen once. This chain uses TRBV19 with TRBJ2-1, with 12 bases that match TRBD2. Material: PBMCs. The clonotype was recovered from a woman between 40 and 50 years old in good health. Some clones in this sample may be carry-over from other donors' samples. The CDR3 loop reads CASSASLAGGRNEQFF. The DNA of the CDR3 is TGTGCCAGTAGTGCAAGCCTAGCGGGAGGGCGCAATGAGCAGTTCTTC.